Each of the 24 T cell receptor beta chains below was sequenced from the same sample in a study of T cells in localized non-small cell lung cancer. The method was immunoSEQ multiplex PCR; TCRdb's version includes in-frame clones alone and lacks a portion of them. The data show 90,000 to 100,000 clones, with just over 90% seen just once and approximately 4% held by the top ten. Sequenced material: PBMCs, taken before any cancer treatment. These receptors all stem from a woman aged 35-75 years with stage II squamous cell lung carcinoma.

CDR3 loop: CASSSNWGTEAFF. DNA for the CDR3: TGTGCCAGCAGCTCTAATTGGGGCACTGAAGCTTTCTTT. The V gene is TRBV7-8, the J gene TRBJ1-1; D remains unclear. Trimming shortened V by 4 bases and J by 4 bases, and 10 bases separated the two germline ends. CDR1 is SGHVS, CDR2 FQNEAQ, per germline. The CDR3 has 13 residues.

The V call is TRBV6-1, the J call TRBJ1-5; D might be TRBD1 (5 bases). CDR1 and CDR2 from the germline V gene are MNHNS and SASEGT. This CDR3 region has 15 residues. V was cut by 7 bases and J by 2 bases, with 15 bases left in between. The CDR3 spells CASKPRRGGNQPQHF. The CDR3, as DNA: TGTGCCAGCAAACCCCGACGAGGGGGCAATCAGCCCCAGCATTTT.

This CDR3 is CASSFPRGVDEQFF. Written as DNA, the CDR3 is TGTGCCAGCAGCTTCCCGAGGGGGGTCGATGAGCAGTTCTTC. This chain connects TRBV7-9 to TRBJ2-1; D possibly matches TRBD1 or TRBD2 (6 bases each). The V end was cut by 3 bases, the J end by 8 bases, with 14 bases between. Germline V gene lookup returns CDR1 SEHNR and CDR2 FQNEAQ (reference sequence). The CDR3 is 14 amino acids.

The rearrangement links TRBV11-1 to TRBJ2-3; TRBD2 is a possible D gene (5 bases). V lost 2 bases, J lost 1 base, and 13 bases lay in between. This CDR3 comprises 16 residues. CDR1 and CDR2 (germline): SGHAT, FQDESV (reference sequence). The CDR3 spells CASSLLGGWGTDTQYF. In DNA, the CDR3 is TGTGCCAGCAGCTTATTGGGCGGGTGGGGCACAGATACGCAGTATTTT.

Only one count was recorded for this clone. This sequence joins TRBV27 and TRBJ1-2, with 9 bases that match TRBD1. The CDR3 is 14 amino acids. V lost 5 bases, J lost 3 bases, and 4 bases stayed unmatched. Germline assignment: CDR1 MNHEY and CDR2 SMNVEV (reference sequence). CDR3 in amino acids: CASSGDRAYYGYTF. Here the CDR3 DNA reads TGTGCCAGCAGTGGGGACAGGGCTTACTATGGCTACACCTTC.

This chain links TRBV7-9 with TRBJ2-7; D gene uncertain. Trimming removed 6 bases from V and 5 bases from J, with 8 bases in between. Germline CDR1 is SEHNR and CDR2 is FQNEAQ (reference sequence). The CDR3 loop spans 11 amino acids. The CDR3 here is CASSHIHEQYF. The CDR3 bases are TGTGCCAGCAGTCATATCCACGAGCAGTACTTC.

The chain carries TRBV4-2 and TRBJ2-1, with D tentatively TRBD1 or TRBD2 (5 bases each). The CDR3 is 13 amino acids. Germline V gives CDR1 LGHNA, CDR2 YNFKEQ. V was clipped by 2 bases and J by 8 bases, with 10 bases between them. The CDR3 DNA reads TGTGCCAGCAGCCAACTGGGACCGTATGAGCAGTTCTTC. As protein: CASSQLGPYEQFF.

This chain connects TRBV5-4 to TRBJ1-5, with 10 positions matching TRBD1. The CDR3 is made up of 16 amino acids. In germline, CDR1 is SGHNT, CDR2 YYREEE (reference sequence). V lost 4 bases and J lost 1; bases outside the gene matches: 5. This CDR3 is CASSQGGQGSNQPQHF. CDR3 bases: TGTGCCAGCAGCCAGGGGGGACAGGGGAGCAATCAGCCCCAGCATTTT. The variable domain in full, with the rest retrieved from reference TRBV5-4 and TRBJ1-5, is ETGVTQSPTHLIKTRGQQVTLRCSSQSGHNTVSWYQQALGQGPQFIFQYYREEENGRGNFPPRFSGLQFPNYSSELNVNALELDDSALYLCASSQGGQGSNQPQHFGDGTRLSIL.

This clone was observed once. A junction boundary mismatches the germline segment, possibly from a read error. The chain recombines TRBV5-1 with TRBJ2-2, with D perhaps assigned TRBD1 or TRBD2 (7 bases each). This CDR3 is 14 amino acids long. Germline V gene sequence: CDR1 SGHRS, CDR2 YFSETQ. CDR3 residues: CASSPTGPSGELSF. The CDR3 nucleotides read TGCGCCAGCAGCCCGACAGGGCCCAGCGGGGAGCTGTCTTTT.

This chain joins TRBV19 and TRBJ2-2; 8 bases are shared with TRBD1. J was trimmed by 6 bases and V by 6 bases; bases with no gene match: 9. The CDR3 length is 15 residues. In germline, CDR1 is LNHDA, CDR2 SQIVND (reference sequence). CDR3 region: CASSREGQGAGELFF. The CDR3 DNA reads TGTGCCAGTAGCCGCGAAGGACAGGGTGCCGGGGAGCTGTTTTTT.

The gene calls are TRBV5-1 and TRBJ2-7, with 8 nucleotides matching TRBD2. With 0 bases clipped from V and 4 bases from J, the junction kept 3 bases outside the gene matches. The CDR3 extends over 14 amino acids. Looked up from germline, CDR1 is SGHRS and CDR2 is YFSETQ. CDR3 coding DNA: TGCGCCAGCAGCTTGGATCCGGGGGGGTACGAGCAGTACTTC. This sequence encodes CASSLDPGGYEQYF.

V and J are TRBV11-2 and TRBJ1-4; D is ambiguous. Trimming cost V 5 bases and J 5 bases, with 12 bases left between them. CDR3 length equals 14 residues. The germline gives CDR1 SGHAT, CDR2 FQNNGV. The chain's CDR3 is CASSLQGLNEKLFF. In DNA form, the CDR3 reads TGTGCCAGCAGCCTTCAAGGGTTGAATGAAAAACTGTTTTTT.

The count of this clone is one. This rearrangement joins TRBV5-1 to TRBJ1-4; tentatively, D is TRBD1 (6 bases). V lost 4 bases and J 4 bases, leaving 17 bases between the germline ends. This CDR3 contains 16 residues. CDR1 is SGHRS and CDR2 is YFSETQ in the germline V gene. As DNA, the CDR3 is TGCGCCAGCAGCCCCGGACAGTTCCTCCTTAATGAAAAACTGTTTTTT. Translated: CASSPGQFLLNEKLFF.

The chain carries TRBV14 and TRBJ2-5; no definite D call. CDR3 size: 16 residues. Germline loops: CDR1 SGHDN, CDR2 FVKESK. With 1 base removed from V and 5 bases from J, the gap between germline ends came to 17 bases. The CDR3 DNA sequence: TGTGCCAGCAGCCAAGGTGTTACCAGTCTAGTGGAGACCCAGTACTTC. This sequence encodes CASSQGVTSLVETQYF.

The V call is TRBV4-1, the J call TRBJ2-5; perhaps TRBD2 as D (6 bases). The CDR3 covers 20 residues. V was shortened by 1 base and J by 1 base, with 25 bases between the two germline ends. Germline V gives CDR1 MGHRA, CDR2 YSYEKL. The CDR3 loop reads CASSQGPEAGRQPVQETQYF. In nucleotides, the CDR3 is TGCGCCAGCAGCCAAGGACCGGAGGCGGGGAGACAGCCGGTCCAAGAGACCCAGTACTTC.

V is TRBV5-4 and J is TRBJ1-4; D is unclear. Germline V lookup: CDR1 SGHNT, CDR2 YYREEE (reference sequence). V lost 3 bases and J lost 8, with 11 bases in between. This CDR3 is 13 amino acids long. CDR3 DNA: TGTGCCAGCAGCTCACCCCTGGAGGAAAAACTGTTTTTT. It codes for CASSSPLEEKLFF.

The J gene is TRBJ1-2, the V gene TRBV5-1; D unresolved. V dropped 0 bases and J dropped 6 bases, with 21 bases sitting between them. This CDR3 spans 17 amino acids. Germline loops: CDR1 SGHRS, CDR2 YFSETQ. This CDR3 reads CASSLAGSSPGGDGYTF. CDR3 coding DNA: TGCGCCAGCAGCTTGGCTGGATCAAGCCCAGGCGGGGATGGCTACACCTTC.

The CDR3 DNA follows: TGTGCCAGCAGCTCGCGGGTGGGCAGACTCTCTGGAAACACCATATATTTT. The encoded protein is CASSSRVGRLSGNTIYF. This chain uses TRBV13 with TRBJ1-3; no clear D gene. The CDR3 loop spans 17 amino acids. Deletions cut 4 bases from V and 0 bases from J, with 16 bases between. The V gene's germline CDR1 is PRHDT and CDR2 FYEKMQ (reference sequence).

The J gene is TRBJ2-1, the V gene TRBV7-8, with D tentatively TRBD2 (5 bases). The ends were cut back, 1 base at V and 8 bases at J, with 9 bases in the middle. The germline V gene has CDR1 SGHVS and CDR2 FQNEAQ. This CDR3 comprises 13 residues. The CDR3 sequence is CASSLDFSDEQFF. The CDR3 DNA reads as TGTGCCAGCAGCTTAGATTTTAGCGATGAGCAGTTCTTC.

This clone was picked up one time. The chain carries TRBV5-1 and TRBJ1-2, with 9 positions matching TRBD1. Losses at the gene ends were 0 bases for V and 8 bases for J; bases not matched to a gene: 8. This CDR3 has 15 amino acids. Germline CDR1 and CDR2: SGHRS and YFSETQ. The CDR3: CASSLANRGPGGYTF. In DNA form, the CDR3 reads TGCGCCAGCAGCTTGGCCAACAGGGGGCCTGGAGGCTACACCTTC.

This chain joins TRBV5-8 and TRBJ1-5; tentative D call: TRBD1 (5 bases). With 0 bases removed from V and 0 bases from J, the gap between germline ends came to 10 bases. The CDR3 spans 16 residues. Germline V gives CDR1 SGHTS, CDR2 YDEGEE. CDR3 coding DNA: TGTGCCAGCAGCTTGGCGCAGGGCCCTAGCAATCAGCCCCAGCATTTT. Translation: CASSLAQGPSNQPQHF. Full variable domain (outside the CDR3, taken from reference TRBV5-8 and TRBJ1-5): EAGVTQSPTHLIKTRGQQATLRCSPISGHTSVYWYQQALGLGLQFLLWYDEGEERNRGNFPPRFSGRQFPNYSSELNVNALELEDSALYLCASSLAQGPSNQPQHFGDGTRLSIL.

In nucleotides, the CDR3 is TGTGCCAGCAGCTTAGACCTTGGTGGGAAAACTGAAGCTTTCTTT. Translating it yields CASSLDLGGKTEAFF. This chain links TRBV7-9 with TRBJ1-1; D call uncertain. V dropped 1 base and J dropped 5 bases, with 14 bases sitting between them. This CDR3 has 15 residues. Germline loops: CDR1 SEHNR, CDR2 FQNEAQ (reference sequence).

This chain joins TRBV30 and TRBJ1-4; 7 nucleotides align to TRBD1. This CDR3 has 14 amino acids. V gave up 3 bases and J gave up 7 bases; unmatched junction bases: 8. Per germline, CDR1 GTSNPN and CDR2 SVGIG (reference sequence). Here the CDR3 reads CAWSTGEVGEKLFF. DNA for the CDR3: TGTGCCTGGAGCACAGGGGAGGTTGGTGAAAAACTGTTTTTT.

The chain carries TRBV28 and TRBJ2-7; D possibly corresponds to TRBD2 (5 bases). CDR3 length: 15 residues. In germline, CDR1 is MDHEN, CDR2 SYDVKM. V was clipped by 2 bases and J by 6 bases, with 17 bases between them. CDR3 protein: CASSLDMRVMGEQYF. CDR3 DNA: TGTGCCAGCAGTTTAGATATGAGGGTAATGGGCGAGCAGTACTTC. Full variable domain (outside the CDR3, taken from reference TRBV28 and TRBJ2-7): DVKVTQSSRYLVKRTGEKVFLECVQDMDHENMFWYRQDPGLGLRLIYFSYDVKMKEKGDIPEGYSVSREKKERFSLILESASTNQTSMYLCASSLDMRVMGEQYFGPGTRLTVT.